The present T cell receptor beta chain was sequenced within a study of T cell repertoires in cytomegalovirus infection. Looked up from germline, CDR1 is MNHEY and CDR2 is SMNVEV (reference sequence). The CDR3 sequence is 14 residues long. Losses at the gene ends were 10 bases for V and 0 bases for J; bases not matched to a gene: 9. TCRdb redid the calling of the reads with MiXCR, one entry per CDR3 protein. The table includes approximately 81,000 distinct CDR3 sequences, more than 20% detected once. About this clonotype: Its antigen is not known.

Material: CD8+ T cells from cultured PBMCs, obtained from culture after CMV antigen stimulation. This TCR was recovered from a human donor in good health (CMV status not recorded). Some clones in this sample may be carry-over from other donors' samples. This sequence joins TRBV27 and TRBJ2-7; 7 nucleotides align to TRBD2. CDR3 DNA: TGTGCCACCGCACCCGGGGAGGGCTCCTACGAGCAGTACTTC. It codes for CATAPGEGSYEQYF.